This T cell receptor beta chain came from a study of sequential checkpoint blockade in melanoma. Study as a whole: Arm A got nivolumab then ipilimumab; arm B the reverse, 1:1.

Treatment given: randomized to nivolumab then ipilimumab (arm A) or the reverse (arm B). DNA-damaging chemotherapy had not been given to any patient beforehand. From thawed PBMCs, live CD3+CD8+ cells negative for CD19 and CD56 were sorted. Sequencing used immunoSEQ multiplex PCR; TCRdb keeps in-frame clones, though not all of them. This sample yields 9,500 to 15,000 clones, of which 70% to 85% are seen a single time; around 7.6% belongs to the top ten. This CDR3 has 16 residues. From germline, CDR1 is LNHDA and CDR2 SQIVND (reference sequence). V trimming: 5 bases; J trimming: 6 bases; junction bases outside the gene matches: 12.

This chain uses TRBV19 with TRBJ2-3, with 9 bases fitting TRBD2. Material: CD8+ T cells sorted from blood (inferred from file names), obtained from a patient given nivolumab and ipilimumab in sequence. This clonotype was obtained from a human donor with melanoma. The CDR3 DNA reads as TGTGCCAGTAGTTCAGGACCGGGACTAGCTATTGATACGCAGTATTTT. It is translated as CASSSGPGLAIDTQYF.